The rows below give T cell receptor beta chains drawn from one sample of a study of response to subunit inactivated influenza vaccine. From the RT-PCR reads, TCRdb called clonotypes with MiXCR, one entry per CDR3 protein. The sample lists roughly 700,000 distinct CDR3 sequences, approximately 14% seen once, with around 7.3% in the top ten. The material was PBMCs from blood, obtained approximately 15 days before vaccination. The receptors here all came from a man aged 50 or older who received an inactivated influenza vaccine. CDR3s include the opening cysteine and the closing phenylalanine or tryptophan. D genes are given only for firm matches.

TRBV13	TRBD2	TRBJ2-1	CASSLLGTSGNEQFF
TRBV7-2	NA	TRBJ2-1	CASSLAERYNEQFF
TRBV27	NA	TRBJ1-2	CASRGNQDLTYTF
TRBV15	TRBD2	TRBJ2-5	CATSRDKASGSGETQYF
TRBV7-8	NA	TRBJ1-1	CASSLVGVRGTEAFF
TRBV28	NA	TRBJ1-1	CASSFLPRDTEAFF
TRBV30	TRBD1	TRBJ2-6	CAWSAGQDSSGANVLTF
TRBV7-9	NA	TRBJ2-3	CASSPRQARFHTQYF
TRBV12-3/TRBV12-4	NA	TRBJ1-1	CASSFPGMNTEAFF
TRBV5-1	NA	TRBJ1-1	CASSITENTEAFF
TRBV7-9	NA	TRBJ1-1	CASSSLTEAFF
TRBV24-1	NA	TRBJ2-3	CATSDPSTSTDTQYF
TRBV12-3/TRBV12-4	NA	TRBJ2-4	CASSLGRLQNIQYF
TRBV5-1	TRBD1	TRBJ1-5	CASSPEGQGGNQPQHF
TRBV7-2	NA	TRBJ2-5	CASSYLFRDNQETQYF
TRBV7-2	TRBD1	TRBJ1-1	CASSLKGQGYTEAFF
TRBV4-2	NA	TRBJ1-6	CASSQDGVTGSYNSPLHF
TRBV29-1	TRBD1	TRBJ2-3	CSGGQGARDTQYF
TRBV3-1	NA	TRBJ1-5	CASSPAPAVQPQHF
TRBV15	TRBD1	TRBJ2-1	CATSRGTGGPRNEQFF
TRBV18	NA	TRBJ2-5	CASSPPGHFKETQYF
TRBV29-1	NA	TRBJ2-1	CSVEVHRFGANNEQFF
TRBV20-1	NA	TRBJ1-3	CSARAGGLLGNTIYF
TRBV15	TRBD2	TRBJ2-5	CATSRAAGEQETQYF
TRBV15	NA	TRBJ2-3	CATSRDGVFTSTDTQYF
TRBV4-3	TRBD1	TRBJ1-2	CASSPWTGNYGYTF
TRBV5-1	NA	TRBJ1-1	CASRPDSTEAFF
TRBV6-1	NA	TRBJ1-2	CATHPQFYGYTF
TRBV7-9	NA	TRBJ2-2	CARRGSTGELFF
TRBV5-5	NA	TRBJ2-2	CASSWALGFTGELFF
TRBV25-1	TRBD1	TRBJ1-1	CASSEFLTGDTEAFF
TRBV25-1	NA	TRBJ2-5	CASSEYRGREETQYF
TRBV25-1	TRBD2	TRBJ2-3	CASSDNSGNTDTQYF
TRBV5-1	NA	TRBJ2-2	CASSLSLLGTGELFF
TRBV20-1	NA	TRBJ1-2	CSARALAGDTYGYTF
TRBV20-1	NA	TRBJ2-1	CSARDPYSPGAWNEQFF
TRBV5-1	TRBD1	TRBJ2-2	CASSLVQGASTGELFF
TRBV27	NA	TRBJ2-4	CASSLVPKNIQYF
TRBV12-3/TRBV12-4	NA	TRBJ2-3	CASTGGGFSDMTDTQYF
TRBV4-1	TRBD2	TRBJ2-7	CASSQDPPGAGAHEQYF
TRBV12-3/TRBV12-4	NA	TRBJ2-7	CASSFRSYEQYF
TRBV11-2	TRBD1	TRBJ1-1	CASSRNPGTDLRAFF
TRBV20-1	TRBD1	TRBJ1-2	CSANNQGGFYGGYTF
TRBV24-1	NA	TRBJ2-1	CATSGQWFNNEQFF
TRBV12-3/TRBV12-4	NA	TRBJ2-1	CASSLVTARNEQFF
TRBV20-1	TRBD1	TRBJ2-3	CSARMSGGPDTQYF
TRBV2	NA	TRBJ2-1	CAKDDAGASYNEQFF
TRBV29-1	TRBD1	TRBJ2-3	CSARLGTGRTDTQYF
TRBV9	NA	TRBJ1-3	CASSVGGGSGNTIYF
TRBV29-1	NA	TRBJ1-3	CSVGVGLGNTIYF
TRBV11-1	TRBD2	TRBJ2-4	CASSFLTSGRVHAKNIQYF
TRBV29-1	TRBD1	TRBJ2-7	CSVDLGGPYEQYF
TRBV20-1	NA	TRBJ1-5	CSVIQGVYQPQHF
TRBV10-3	NA	TRBJ2-7	CAISEPGKTSYEQYF
TRBV3-1	TRBD1	TRBJ2-1	CASSQVLTGQGGNEQFF
TRBV12-3/TRBV12-4	NA	TRBJ1-4	CVSSQEGLLNEKLFF
TRBV12-3/TRBV12-4	NA	TRBJ2-3	CASSFVLAVDTQYF
TRBV20-1	NA	TRBJ2-3	CSASPGRYYTDTQYF